The next 28 T cell receptor beta chains were all read from a single sample in a study of human T cells and chemical hapten exposure. Time point denoted: patch test 2, 6 weeks after DPC sensitization. Documented treatment: therapeutic diphenylcyclopropenone sensitization with weekly scalp DPC. TCRdb recomputed calls from the RACE reads with MiXCR, one row per CDR3 protein. The data contain fewer than 90,000 distinct CDR3 sequences, about 6.3% of them singletons. This specimen was whole blood, taken in connection with sensitization to the hapten diphenylcyclopropenone (DPC). These receptors were taken from a woman aged 30 to 39 with alopecia areata. Some clones in this sample may be carry-over from other donors' samples.

The sample holds many counts of this clonotype. This chain connects TRBV20-1 to TRBJ2-2; D gene unclear. The CDR3 extends over 14 amino acids. The ends were cut back, 0 bases at V and 5 bases at J, with 10 bases in the middle. CDR1 and CDR2 (germline): DFQATT, SNEGSKA (reference sequence). CDR3 DNA sequence: TGCAGTGCTAGAGATTTTATCAAGACCGGGGAGCTGTTTTTT. Translated, it gives CSARDFIKTGELFF.

The chain combines TRBV12-3 or TRBV12-4 with TRBJ2-3; 8 bases agree with TRBD2. The CDR3 runs 16 residues. The ends lost 6 bases at V and 2 bases at J; junction bases unmatched: 10. The CDR3 DNA sequence: TGTGCCAGCAGCAATACGCTAGCGGGCCCCACAGATACGCAGTATTTT. Translation: CASSNTLAGPTDTQYF.

This clonotype was counted many times. V and J are TRBV5-1 and TRBJ2-6, with a weak D call TRBD1 (6 bases). CDR3 length: 17 residues. Germline V gene lookup returns CDR1 SGHRS and CDR2 YFSETQ. The germline V and J ends were trimmed by 0 bases and 3 bases, with 13 bases remaining between them. The CDR3 sequence is CASSLVQGPYGANVLTF. Here the CDR3 DNA reads TGCGCCAGCAGCTTGGTGCAGGGGCCGTATGGGGCCAACGTCCTGACTTTC.

This clonotype was recorded many times. This sequence joins TRBV5-1 and TRBJ1-1; D is uncertain. From germline, CDR1 is SGHRS and CDR2 YFSETQ. V was trimmed by 5 bases and J by 0 bases, leaving 8 bases between them. This CDR3 contains 13 residues. The CDR3 region has the DNA TGCGCCAGCAGGAACCTGATGAACACTGAAGCTTTCTTT. This codes for CASRNLMNTEAFF.

At least ten counts were recorded for this clonotype. The chain couples TRBV5-4 to TRBJ1-2; D is perhaps TRBD1 (5 bases). V was shortened by 5 bases and J by 1 base, with 9 bases between the two germline ends. The CDR3 runs to 13 residues. Germline CDR1 and CDR2: SGHNT and YYREEE (reference sequence). Written as DNA, the CDR3 is TGTGCCAGCAGGGGGCAGATTAACTATGGCTACACCTTC. It specifies CASRGQINYGYTF.

The CDR3 sequence is CASSLGGLAGAYEQYF. CDR3 sequence (DNA): TGTGCCAGCAGCTTGGGGGGACTAGCGGGGGCCTACGAGCAGTACTTC. V gene TRBV5-4 combines with J gene TRBJ2-7; 14 positions match TRBD2. This CDR3 has 16 amino acids. The V segment lost 0 bases and the J segment 2 bases; nucleotides outside the gene matches: 1. Germline V CDR1 and CDR2: SGHNT, YYREEE (reference sequence). The full variable domain, with the rest looked up from reference TRBV5-4 and TRBJ2-7, is ETGVTQSPTHLIKTRGQQVTLRCSSQSGHNTVSWYQQALGQGPQFIFQYYREEENGRGNFPPRFSGLQFPNYSSELNVNALELDDSALYLCASSLGGLAGAYEQYFGPGTRLTVT.

Ten or more counts support this clonotype. The chain uses TRBV20-1 and TRBJ1-1; 7 nucleotides align to TRBD1. Germline V gene data show CDR1 as DFQATT and CDR2 as SNEGSKA (reference sequence). After removal of 5 bases from V and 0 bases from J, the junction contained 6 bases not matched to a gene. The CDR3 runs 14 residues. CDR3 amino acids: CSARDSLLNTEAFF. DNA of the CDR3: TGCAGTGCTCGGGACAGCCTATTGAACACTGAAGCTTTCTTT.

The rearrangement uses TRBV21-1 and TRBJ1-3; the D call TRBD1 from the table was never checked on the DNA. TRBV21-1 is tagged as a pseudogene. The CDR3 is made up of 18 amino acids. The chain's CDR3 is CASSVSPGRGPLGNTIYF. Written as DNA, the CDR3 is TGTGCCAGCAGCGTATCCCCCGGTAGAGGTCCTCTTGGAAACACCATATATTTT.

This clonotype was counted at least ten times. CDR3 loop: CASSESPRGLVSTEAFF. The CDR3, as DNA: TGCGCCAGCAGTGAGTCACCCAGGGGATTGGTCAGCACTGAAGCTTTCTTT. The rearrangement uses TRBV10-1 and TRBJ1-1; possibly TRBD1 for D (6 bases). Germline CDR1 WNHNN, CDR2 SYGVQD (reference sequence). The CDR3 is 17 residues long. Trimming stripped 0 bases from V and 4 bases from J, with 18 bases between.

This chain uses TRBV20-1 with TRBJ1-1; 7 bases fit TRBD1. The CDR3 covers 13 residues. Trimming cost V 4 bases and J 4 bases; bases outside gene matches: 6. Germline-derived CDR1 and CDR2 are DFQATT and SNEGSKA (reference sequence). CDR3 protein: CSATDTGATEAFF. CDR3 bases: TGCAGTGCTACCGACACAGGGGCCACTGAAGCTTTCTTT.

This clonotype was detected only a few times. CDR3 region: CASSWEQGGSPLHF. DNA for the CDR3: TGTGCCAGCAGTTGGGAACAGGGCGGATCACCCCTCCACTTT. The rearrangement links TRBV6-5 to TRBJ1-6, with D possibly matching TRBD1 (6 bases). Germline V gene lookup returns CDR1 MNHEY and CDR2 SVGAGI. The V and J ends lost 4 bases and 10 bases respectively, with 14 bases between them. This CDR3 has 14 residues.

This clonotype was observed a few times. The chain uses TRBV12-5 and TRBJ1-1; tentatively, D is TRBD1 (6 bases). Germline CDR1 and CDR2: LGHNT and FRNRAP. Trimming left V 7 bases short and J 1 base short, with 19 bases between. The CDR3 extends over 16 amino acids. The CDR3 is CASADKGGAQNTEAFF. For the CDR3, the DNA is TGTGCTAGTGCCGACAAGGGGGGGGCACAGAACACTGAAGCTTTCTTT.

This chain connects TRBV24-1 to TRBJ1-1; D is ambiguous. This CDR3 is 13 amino acids long. CDR1 KGHDR and CDR2 SFDVKD come from the germline V gene. V was trimmed by 7 bases and J by 1 base, leaving 9 bases between them. The CDR3 reads CATRGSGNTEAFF. The CDR3 DNA reads as TGTGCCACCAGAGGGTCAGGGAACACTGAAGCTTTCTTT.

This clonotype occurred many times. The chain is built from TRBV5-6 and TRBJ2-2; D gene ambiguous. The CDR3 covers 13 residues. Germline V gene lookup returns CDR1 SGHDT and CDR2 YYEEEE. The ends were cut back, 1 base at V and 7 bases at J, with 8 bases in the middle. CDR3 in amino acids: CASSLISRGELFF. The CDR3 bases are TGTGCCAGCAGCTTGATTTCGCGCGGGGAGCTGTTTTTT.

This clonotype came up many times. The chain recombines TRBV20-1 with TRBJ2-1, with 14 positions matching TRBD2. The V and J ends lost 0 bases and 0 bases, in that order; junction bases with no gene match: 4. This CDR3 comprises 18 residues. Germline V gene data show CDR1 as DFQATT and CDR2 as SNEGSKA (reference sequence). DNA for the CDR3: TGCAGTGCTAGAGATCGGACTAGCGGGGGGTTCTCCTACAATGAGCAGTTCTTC. The encoded protein is CSARDRTSGGFSYNEQFF.

This clonotype was detected ten times or more. J is TRBJ1-1 and V is TRBV5-1; a weak D match, TRBD1 (5 bases). CDR1 SGHRS and CDR2 YFSETQ come from the germline V gene. The CDR3 is 14 residues long. The ends were cut back, 2 bases at V and 6 bases at J, with 14 bases in the middle. For the CDR3, the DNA is TGCGCCAGCAGCTTCCAGGGAATCTCGGCTGAAGCTTTCTTT. Protein: CASSFQGISAEAFF.

This rearrangement joins TRBV2 to TRBJ1-2, with TRBD1 matching over 7 bases. The CDR3 runs to 14 residues. V shed 5 bases and J 7 bases; nucleotides not matched to a gene: 10. The V gene's germline CDR1 is SNHLY and CDR2 FYNNEI. In nucleotides, the CDR3 is TGTGCCAGCAGTCCAGGACAGGCTTTCGGTGGCTACACCTTC. Its protein product is CASSPGQAFGGYTF.

V is TRBV3-1 and J is TRBJ2-3; the D is unclear. CDR1 is LGHDT and CDR2 is YNNKEL in the germline V gene (reference sequence). The CDR3 runs 13 residues. Trimming shortened V by 2 bases and J by 4 bases, and 7 bases separated the two germline ends. CDR3 DNA: TGTGCCAGCAGCCAACTGCAGTCAGATACGCAGTATTTT. Its protein is CASSQLQSDTQYF.

This clonotype was seen at least ten times. This chain connects TRBV7-8 to TRBJ1-5; D possibly corresponds to TRBD1 (5 bases). CDR1 and CDR2 from the germline V gene are SGHVS and FQNEAQ. V lost 2 bases and J 6 bases, leaving 17 bases between the germline ends. CDR3 length equals 16 residues. CDR3 nucleotide sequence: TGTGCCAGCAGCTTACGTCCCCAGGGAGACGTTCAGCCCCAGCATTTT. This sequence encodes CASSLRPQGDVQPQHF.

Remarks on this clonotype: A much larger clone differs from this one at a single base, so this may be a read error. Likely a read error: the CDR3 ends without its conserved phenylalanine or tryptophan. The chain links TRBV9 to TRBJ2-1; D is perhaps TRBD1 (5 bases). This CDR3 is 12 amino acids long. From germline, CDR1 is SGDLS and CDR2 YYNGEE. The V end was cut by 0 bases, the J end by 9 bases, with 7 bases between. The chain's CDR3 is CASSVAGAEQFL. Here the CDR3 DNA reads TGTGCCAGCAGCGTAGCTGGGGCTGAGCAGTTCCTC.

There are a few counts of this clonotype. CDR3 region: CASSWGIMNTEAFF. Written as DNA, the CDR3 is TGCGCCAGCAGCTGGGGGATTATGAACACTGAAGCTTTCTTT. This chain connects TRBV5-1 to TRBJ1-1; D might be TRBD1 (5 bases). Germline-derived CDR1 and CDR2 are SGHRS and YFSETQ. Trimming took off 3 bases at V and 0 bases at J, with 9 bases between the two ends. There are 14 residues in the CDR3.

This clonotype was seen repeatedly, ten times or more. J is TRBJ2-1 and V is TRBV6-5; 7 bases align to TRBD2. The length of the CDR3 is 18 residues. The junction had 14 bases not matched to a gene; V was cut back by 5 bases and J by 1 base. Germline CDR1 MNHEY, CDR2 SVGAGI. As DNA, the CDR3 is TGTGCCAGCAGTCGTCAGGGCAGGGCGCGGGGGTCCTACAATGAGCAGTTCTTC. Protein sequence: CASSRQGRARGSYNEQFF.

This clonotype was detected ten times or more. The V gene is TRBV27, the J gene TRBJ2-7, with a tentative D call TRBD1 (5 bases). CDR1 MNHEY and CDR2 SMNVEV come from the germline V gene (reference sequence). V dropped 2 bases and J dropped 7 bases, with 15 bases sitting between them. The CDR3 contains 14 residues. The CDR3 sequence is CASSLLQSKGEQYF. CDR3 DNA sequence: TGTGCCAGCAGTTTACTACAGTCAAAGGGGGAGCAGTACTTC.

The CDR3 here is CASSQEARLEAFF. Written as DNA, the CDR3 is TGTGCCAGCAGCCAAGAAGCTCGGCTTGAAGCTTTCTTT. The chain couples TRBV14 to TRBJ1-1, with D hard to call. Germline V CDR1 and CDR2: SGHDN, FVKESK. V was shortened by 0 bases and J by 7 bases, with 9 bases between the two germline ends. This CDR3 comprises 13 residues.

The V and J genes are TRBV21-1 and TRBJ2-2. TRBV21-1 is a recognized pseudogene. The length of the CDR3 is 12 residues. DNA for the CDR3: TGTGCCAGCAATTTATCGGCCGGGGAGCTGTTTTTT. As protein: CASNLSAGELFF.

This clonotype appeared once. This may stem from a read error, because a much larger clone lies one nucleotide away. The J gene is TRBJ2-7, the V gene TRBV11-2, with TRBD1 matching 9 bases. The CDR3 covers 14 residues. Germline-derived CDR1 and CDR2 are SGHAT and FQNNGV. The CDR3 region has the DNA TGTGACAGCAGCTTAGGGGACAGGGCTGACGAGCAGTACTTC. Protein: CDSSLGDRADEQYF.

This clonotype has a handful of counts. The chain uses TRBV2 and TRBJ2-3; TRBD2 agrees at 9 bases. CDR1 is SNHLY, CDR2 FYNNEI, per germline. The V segment lost 3 bases and the J segment 2 bases; nucleotides outside the gene matches: 6. This CDR3 contains 16 residues. As DNA, the CDR3 is TGTGCCAGCAGTGAGCTAGCGGGGCTAATCACAGATACGCAGTATTTT. As protein: CASSELAGLITDTQYF.

In its sample, this clonotype was seen many times. The chain joins TRBV5-1 to TRBJ2-7; TRBD2 matches at 10 bases. V lost 2 bases and J lost 6; bases outside the gene matches: 5. The CDR3 is 14 amino acids. CDR1 and CDR2 (germline): SGHRS, YFSETQ. The CDR3 coding sequence is TGCGCCAGCAGCTTAGCGGGGGGGTATGGCGAGCAGTACTTC. Translating gives CASSLAGGYGEQYF.